This TCR beta chain was captured by sequencing in a study of shared clonotypes between healthy human individuals. Study summary: Aged 18 to 49, the donors were a couple of women and a few men.

General study points: In contrast to clonotypes shared by all four donors, non-shared clonotypes had lower generation probabilities.

About this clone: Its antigen remains unknown.

Genomic DNA belonging to each subset was distributed in equal measure over several immunoSEQ plates. Libraries were prepared by immunoSEQ multiplex PCR; TCRdb keeps only in-frame clonotypes and omits some of them. The table records a few hundred thousand clones, approximately 96% of them present only once. The CDR3 length is 16 residues. The V end was cut by 7 bases, the J end by 0 bases, with 18 bases between. Germline V gene lookup returns CDR1 LNHDA and CDR2 SQIVND (reference sequence). The sequenced sample was memory CD8+ T cells sorted from blood. Subset specified: CD45RO+ cells pooled with CCR7-negative TemRA cells. The chain links TRBV19 to TRBJ1-2; tentatively, D is TRBD1 (5 bases). This sequence was found in a man aged 25-40 years in good health. CDR3 sequence: CASISSGGETNYGYTF. The CDR3 nucleotides are TGTGCCAGTATAAGCTCGGGGGGAGAAACTAACTATGGCTACACCTTC. Based on the CDR3 plus reference TRBV19 and TRBJ1-2, the full variable domain is DGGITQSPKYLFRKEGQNVTLSCEQNLNHDAMYWYRQDPGQGLRLIYYSQIVNDFQKGDIAEGYSVSREKKESFPLTVTSAQKNPTAFYLCASISSGGETNYGYTFGSGTRLTVV.